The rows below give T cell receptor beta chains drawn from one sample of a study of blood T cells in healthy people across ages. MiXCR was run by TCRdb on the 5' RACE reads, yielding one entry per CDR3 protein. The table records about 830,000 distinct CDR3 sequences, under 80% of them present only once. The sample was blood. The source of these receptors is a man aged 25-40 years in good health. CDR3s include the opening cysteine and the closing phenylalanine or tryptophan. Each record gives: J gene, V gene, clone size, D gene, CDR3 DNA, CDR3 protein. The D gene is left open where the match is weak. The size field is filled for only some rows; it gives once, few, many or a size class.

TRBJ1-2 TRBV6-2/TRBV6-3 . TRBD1 TGTGCCAGCACCGCCGGACAGGCCTCGAGGGGCTACACCTTC CASTAGQASRGYTF
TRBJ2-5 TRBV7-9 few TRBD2 TGTGCCAGCAGCTCGACTAGCGGGGACCGAGAGACCCAGTACTTC CASSSTSGDRETQYF
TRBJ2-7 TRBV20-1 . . TGCAGTGCCCTCCCCCGGAGTTGGGGGCAGGACGAGCAGTACTTC CSALPRSWGQDEQYF
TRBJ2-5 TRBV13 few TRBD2 TGTGCCAGCAGCTTAAGCGTGGGGCGGGAGGAAGAGACCCAGTACTTC CASSLSVGREEETQYF
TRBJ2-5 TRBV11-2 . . TGTGCCAGCAGCTTAGGGCGTCTGGCGCGCGATACCCAGTACTTC CASSLGRLARDTQYF
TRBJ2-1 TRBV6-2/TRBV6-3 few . TGTGCCAGCAGTACGCAGAAAAGCTCCTACAATGAGCAGTTCTTC CASSTQKSSYNEQFF
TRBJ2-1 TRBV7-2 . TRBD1 TGTGCCAGCAGCACCGACAGGGGGAAATACAATGAGCAGTTCTTC CASSTDRGKYNEQFF
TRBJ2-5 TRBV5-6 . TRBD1 TGTGCCACCAAGAGCGACAAGGGGGCGAGAGGGGAGACCCAGTACTTC CATKSDKGARGETQYF
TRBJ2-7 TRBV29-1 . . TGCAGCGCAACGAAGACGGGCTCCTACGAGCAGTACTTC CSATKTGSYEQYF
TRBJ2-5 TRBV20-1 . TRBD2 TGCAGTGCTGGGGGAGGGACTAGCGGGGGAGAGGCCCAGTACTTC CSAGGGTSGGEAQYF
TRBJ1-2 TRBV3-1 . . TGTGCCAGCAGCCAAACTGCAGCAGGGAATGGCTACACCTTC CASSQTAAGNGYTF
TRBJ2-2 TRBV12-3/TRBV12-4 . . TGTGCCAGCAGTCCTATGATCCAGAGGTCCGGGGAGCTGTTTTTT CASSPMIQRSGELFF
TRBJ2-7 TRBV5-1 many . TGTGCCAGCAGTGGGGACTACGAGCAGTACTTC CASSGDYEQYF
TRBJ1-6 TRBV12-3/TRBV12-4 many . TGTGCCAGCAGCTTACAGGGTGGTGATTCACCCCTCCACTTT CASSLQGGDSPLHF
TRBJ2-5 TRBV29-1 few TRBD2 TGCAGCGTTGGGGGGGGTGAGCAGTACTTC CSVGGGEQYF
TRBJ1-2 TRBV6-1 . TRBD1 TGTGCCAGCACCACCGGACAGGACAACTATGGCTACACCTTC CASTTGQDNYGYTF
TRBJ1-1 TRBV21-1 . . TGTGGGACCCCTCATGGCCTAATAGAGACTGAAGCTTTCTTT CGTPHGLIETEAFF
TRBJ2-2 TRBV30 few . TGTGCCTGGAGTGCCCTCCGGGCGGGGCCGAACACCGGGGAGCTGTTTTTT CAWSALRAGPNTGELFF
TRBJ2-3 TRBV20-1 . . TGCAGTGCTCGCTACCATGACCTAGCGAAAGGTCGTAGTACAGATACGCAGTATTTT CSARYHDLAKGRSTDTQYF
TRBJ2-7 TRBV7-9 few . TGTGCCAGCAGCTTCGGGGGTGTGGAGGACGAGCAGTACTTC CASSFGGVEDEQYF
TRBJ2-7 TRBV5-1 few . TGCGCCAGCAGCTTGGTAGGTCTCCACGAGCAGTACTTC CASSLVGLHEQYF
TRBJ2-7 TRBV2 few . TGTGCCAGCAGAGAGGACAGAGTCCCCTACGAGCAGTACTTC CASREDRVPYEQYF
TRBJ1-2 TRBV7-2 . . TGTGCCAGCAGCGCCGACCCTCAGCCTACGCGCTATGGCTACACCTTC CASSADPQPTRYGYTF
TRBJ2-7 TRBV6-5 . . TGTGCCAGCATGGATTGGGGGCTCGAGCAGTACTTC CASMDWGLEQYF
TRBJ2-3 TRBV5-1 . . TGCGCCAGCAGCCTAGGACTGGGGGGCGCAGATACGCAGTATTTT CASSLGLGGADTQYF
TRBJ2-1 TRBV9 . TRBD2 TGTGCCAGCAGCGTAGGGGTAGCGGGCAATGAGCAGTTCTTC CASSVGVAGNEQFF
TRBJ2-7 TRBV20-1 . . TGCAGTGCTAGGTCCCCCGAGTGGGGGGTCCTTCGCGAGCAGTACTTC CSARSPEWGVLREQYF
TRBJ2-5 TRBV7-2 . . TGTGCCAGCAGCTCCAACAGAGGGAGGAAGACCCAGTACTTC CASSSNRGRKTQYF
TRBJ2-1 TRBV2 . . TGTGCCAGCAGTAGACATGACTCGGGGGAGAATGAGCAGTTCTTC CASSRHDSGENEQFF
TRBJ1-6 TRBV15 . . TGTGCCACCAGCAGAGAGACGACCGGCGGGGACTCACCCCTCCACTTT CATSRETTGGDSPLHF
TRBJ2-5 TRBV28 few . TGTGCCAGCAGCACGCGCAGGGCACCGGAGACCCAGTACTTC CASSTRRAPETQYF
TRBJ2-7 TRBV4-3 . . TGCGCCAGCAGCCAAGATAGTACAGGTGCAACCTACGAGCAGTACTTC CASSQDSTGATYEQYF
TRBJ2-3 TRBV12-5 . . TGTGCTAGTGGTTTGGTGACATCGACCACAGATACGCAGTATTTT CASGLVTSTTDTQYF
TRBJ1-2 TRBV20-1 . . TGCAGTGCCACCGGGACTGGGGGCTACACCTTC CSATGTGGYTF
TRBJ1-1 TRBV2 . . TGTGCCAGCAGTATCAGTGGCACTGAAGCTTTCTTT CASSISGTEAFF
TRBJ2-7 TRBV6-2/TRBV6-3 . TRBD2 TGTGCCAGCAATCACCTCGGAGGACTAGCCTTCTCCTACGAGCAGTACTTC CASNHLGGLAFSYEQYF
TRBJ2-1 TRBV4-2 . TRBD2 TGTGCCAGCAGCCAAGGACTAGCGGGGGGGCGTGCCTACAATGAGCAGTTCTTC CASSQGLAGGRAYNEQFF
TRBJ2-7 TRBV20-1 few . TGCAGTGCTAGAGATGCGCGCGGGCCATCCTACGAGCAGTACTTC CSARDARGPSYEQYF
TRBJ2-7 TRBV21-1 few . TGTGCCAGCAGGCTTTCGGGACAGGGGCCCTCTTACGAGCAGTACTTC CASRLSGQGPSYEQYF
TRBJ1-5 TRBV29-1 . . TGCATCCACTGGGTGTGGGATCAGCCCCAGCATTTT CIHWVWDQPQHF
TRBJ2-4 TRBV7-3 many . TGTGCCAGCAGCCCGACCCCGGACCAAAACATTCAGTACTTC CASSPTPDQNIQYF
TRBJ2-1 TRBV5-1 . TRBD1 TGCGCCAGCAGCCCGGGGACAGGGATAGGTGAGCAGTTCTTC CASSPGTGIGEQFF
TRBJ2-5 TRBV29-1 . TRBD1 TGCAGCGCCGAGGGACAGGGGAGAGAGACCCAGTACTTC CSAEGQGRETQYF
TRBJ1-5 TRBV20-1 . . TGCAGTGCTATAATCTCCGGGACGGGAGACAATCAGCCCCAGCATTTT CSAIISGTGDNQPQHF
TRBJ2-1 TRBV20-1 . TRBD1 TGCAGTGCGGAGGAAGGGGGCTACAATGTCGATGAGCAGTTCTTC CSAEEGGYNVDEQFF
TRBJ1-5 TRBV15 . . TGTGCCACCAGCAGACAGGATAATCAGCCCCAGCATTTT CATSRQDNQPQHF
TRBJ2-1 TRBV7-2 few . TGTGCCAGCAGCTTAGCGGGCGGAGGTCGCGCTGAGCAGTTCTTC CASSLAGGGRAEQFF
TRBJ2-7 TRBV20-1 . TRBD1 TGCAGTGCTACTACAGGGGGCAGGGCCTACGAGCAGTACTTC CSATTGGRAYEQYF